This T cell receptor (beta chain) was observed in a study of T-cell reconstitution after alpha-beta-depleted transplantation in children. A library of TCRbeta sequences, prepared with unique molecular identifiers, was generated. MiXCR, applied by TCRdb to the PCR reads, yields one record per CDR3 protein. The sample carries hundreds of thousands of distinct CDR3 sequences, approximately 13% recorded once. V shed 4 bases, J shed 1 base, and the junction held 9 bases outside the gene matches. This CDR3 is built from 17 residues. Germline CDR1 SGDLS, CDR2 YYNGEE. The chain combines TRBV9 with TRBJ2-5; 11 bases map to TRBD1. This specimen consisted of PBMCs from the stem cell graft donor, obtained from the stem cell graft. This sequence was found in a human donor who donated a stem cell graft to a child with combined immunodeficiency. The CDR3, as DNA: TGTGCCAGCAGCCCCGGGGCAGGGACAGGGGGCCAAGAGACCCAGTACTTC. This sequence encodes CASSPGAGTGGQETQYF.